What follows is one TCR beta chain and its context. This clonotype was detected many times. No cognate antigen has been identified for it. No base-level quality is on record; no much larger clone is a single base apart. Counted from cysteine to phenylalanine, this CDR3 has 11 amino acids. Only the CDR3 region is kept as DNA, spanning 33 bases read in frame from base 1. Via the germline V gene, CDR1 is SGHTA and CDR2 FQGNSA. V is shortened by 5 bases, J by 0 bases, and the region joining them spans 2 bases. The data derive from a study of T cells after yellow fever vaccination (dated by TCRdb to about 2019). About the study as a whole: The SMART-Seq v4 Ultra Low Input RNA kit was used to prepare libraries from fractions with low cell numbers. To follow T-cell clones before and after primary and booster YFV17D yellow fever vaccination, bulk TCR alpha and beta repertoires were sequenced over time. Two healthy male donors, one aged 18 to 29 and one aged 30 to 40 years, made up the cohort. Bulk PBMC replicates and cell subsets were isolated from blood drawn at multiple timepoints before and after both primary and secondary immunization.

Study-wide findings and limitations: A small fraction of clonotypes appeared in both the CD4 and CD8 compartments, likely as a result of convergent recombination. Compared with the primary T-cell response, the secondary T-cell response was weaker but faster, peaking on day 5 rather than day 15. After the booster, most clones that had expanded after primary vaccination were detected again (approximately 97% of CD4 and under 90% of CD8), suggesting broad maintenance of memory. Because only a couple of donors were included in the study, the extent to which the findings can be generalized is limited. FACS-sorted repertoires could contain abundant contaminating clonotypes from the bulk population, so computational filtering was required.

The treatment or condition label of this sample denotes: live attenuated yellow fever vaccine strain. A standard Ficoll-Paque protocol was used to isolate PBMCs from peripheral blood. CD4 and CD8 T-cell fractions were isolated with Dynabeads CD4 and CD8 positive selection kits. RNA was extracted with TriZol from bulk PBMCs, CD4 and CD8 fractions, and dextramer-positive and dextramer-negative fractions. TCR cDNA was made using 5'RACE template switching, a step that added a universal primer site and unique molecular identifiers. Priming for cDNA synthesis came from both the TCR alpha and TCR beta constant segments. Library amplification used two PCR steps, and the second PCR step added sample barcodes and sequencing adapters. Libraries were sequenced on Illumina HiSeq 2500 (2x100 bp) or NovaSeq (2x150 bp). On the study's bioinformatics: Demultiplexing of reads and collapsing into UMI consensus sequences were performed with MIGEC, and V(D)J alignment was carried out with MiXCR. Vaccine-responding clonotypes were defined with edgeR using replicate PBMC samples, requiring FDR below 0.01 and a log2 fold change above 5 up to day 15. Each bulk clonotype was labeled CD4 or CD8 based on which sequenced repertoire, CD4 or CD8, contained the clonotype at higher abundance. Using fastp at Q25 and MiXCR, TCRdb reprocessed the public reads and kept productive beta chains. Each entry merges the rows of one CDR3 protein and shows their most common DNA and genes. Here the V and J calls rest on TCRdb's processing, not on the authors' analysis. The sample yields 240,000 or so distinct CDR3 sequences; roughly 7.2% were counted once. The ten largest clonotypes hold over 0.65% of the sample.

The chain was built from TRBV7-2 and TRBJ2-7, with the identity of the D gene unclear. This sample comprised CD4+ T cells sorted from PBMCs, obtained 15 days after the yellow fever booster vaccination. The source of this sequence is a man aged 25-45 years who received the YFV17D yellow fever vaccine. CDR3 loop: CASSRSYEQYF. The nucleotide sequence reads as follows: TGTGCCAGCAGCCGCTCCTACGAGCAGTACTTC.